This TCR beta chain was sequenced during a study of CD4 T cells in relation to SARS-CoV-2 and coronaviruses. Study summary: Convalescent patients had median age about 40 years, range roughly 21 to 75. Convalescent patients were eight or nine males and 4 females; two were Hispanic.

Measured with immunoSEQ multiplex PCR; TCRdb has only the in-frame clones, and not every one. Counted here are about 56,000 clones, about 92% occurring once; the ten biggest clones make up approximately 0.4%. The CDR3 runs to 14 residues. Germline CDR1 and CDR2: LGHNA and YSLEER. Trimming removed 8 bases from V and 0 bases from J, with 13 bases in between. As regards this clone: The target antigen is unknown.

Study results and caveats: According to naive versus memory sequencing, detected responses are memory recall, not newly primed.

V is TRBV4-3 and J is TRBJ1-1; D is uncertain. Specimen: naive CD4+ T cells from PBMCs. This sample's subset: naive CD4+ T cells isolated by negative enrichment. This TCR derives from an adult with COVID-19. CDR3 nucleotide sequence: TGCGCCAGCCGTTCCAGTGTGATGAACACTGAAGCTTTCTTT. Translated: CASRSSVMNTEAFF.